Only a few counts were recorded for the clone carrying this TCR beta chain. What it binds is not known. This record belongs to a study of cytomegalovirus exposure and HLA in healthy donors. Study results and caveats: Exclusion applied to some V segments, including TRBV6-2 and TRBV6-3, as they were indistinguishable.

A multiplex PCR was run with 60 Vbeta primers and 13 Jbeta primers. TCRdb's copy holds only in-frame clones and misses some; the assay was immunoSEQ multiplex PCR. The sample contains some 170,000 clones, roughly 80% of which appear only once. Per germline, CDR1 MDHEN and CDR2 SYDVKM. The CDR3 runs to 15 residues. Trimming took 6 bases from V and 12 from J; bases not matched to a gene: 15. The clonotype originates from a woman between 45 and 60 years old in good health and CMV-seronegative. V and J are TRBV28 and TRBJ2-1, with 9 nucleotides matching TRBD2. The sample comprised PBMCs. The CDR3 region is CASRLRTSAPEGQFF. The CDR3 DNA reads as TGTGCCAGCAGGCTTCGGACTAGCGCTCCCGAGGGGCAGTTCTTC.